This is a list of T cell receptor beta chains from one sample in a study of control samples from healthy donors and cancer patients. Only in-frame clones appear in the TCRdb table, and some are missing; sequencing was by immunoSEQ multiplex PCR. The sample holds roughly 80,000 clones; about 88% are singletons and the top ten take 4.5% to 6%. Sequencing was done on a sample of blood. All receptors come from a woman in her forties or fifties in good health. CDR3s include the opening cysteine and the closing phenylalanine or tryptophan. A D gene is named only where the DNA matches it firmly.

d_call,v_call,j_call,cdr3_length,cdr3_aa
.,TRBV25-1,TRBJ2-3,14,CATSRGASTDTQYF
.,TRBV21-1,TRBJ1-1,14,CASSKEQVNTEAFF
.,TRBV2,TRBJ2-7,13,CASSGGQGGEQYF
.,TRBV30,TRBJ1-4,14,CAWSLLQGNEKLFF
TRBD1,TRBV5-4,TRBJ1-3,15,CASSLGGQGRNTIYF
.,TRBV11-3,TRBJ2-1,13,CASSTGRANEQFF
.,TRBV2,TRBJ1-5,13,CASNRDPYQPQHF
.,TRBV12-3/TRBV12-4,TRBJ1-5,13,CASSRQSNQPQHF
.,TRBV5-8,TRBJ1-1,14,CASSIGTVNTEAFF
.,TRBV19,TRBJ2-7,14,CASLDRDPSYEQYF
.,TRBV2,TRBJ1-2,13,CASSVIRDYGYTF
TRBD1,TRBV4-1,TRBJ1-1,15,CASSQGQGANTEAFF
.,TRBV12-3/TRBV12-4,TRBJ1-1,13,CASTIVNKGEAFF
.,TRBV9,TRBJ2-6,15,CASRQGDSGANVLTF
.,TRBV6-1,TRBJ1-2,15,CASSETGQPHYGYTF
.,TRBV19,TRBJ1-1,13,CASSIGGNTEAFF
TRBD1,TRBV29-1,TRBJ2-3,13,CSLQTGGADTQYF
TRBD2,TRBV3-1/TRBV3-2,TRBJ2-4,14,CASSGLAGGMSQYF
.,TRBV7-9,TRBJ1-1,12,CASSLVNTEAFF
TRBD1,TRBV12-3/TRBV12-4,TRBJ2-1,11,CASSFGQGPFF
.,TRBV23-1,TRBJ1-1,15,CASSPLLPGPVEAFF
.,TRBV30,TRBJ1-2,16,CAWSDGASHLNYGYTF
.,TRBV5-1,TRBJ2-2,16,CASSLAVDSGTGELFF
.,TRBV10-2,TRBJ2-2,15,CASSDVAGKPGELFF